What follows are 13 T cell receptor beta chains derived from one specimen sequenced in a study of cytomegalovirus exposure and HLA in healthy donors. TCRdb's table, derived via immunoSEQ multiplex PCR, lists solely in-frame clones and lacks some. The data contain 150,000 to 200,000 clones, about 86% of them singletons. Sequencing input: PBMCs. These receptors were taken from a woman in her twenties or thirties in good health and CMV-seronegative.

This clone was detected only a few times. This rearrangement joins TRBV5-1 to TRBJ2-3, with D maybe TRBD1 (5 bases). In germline, CDR1 is SGHRS, CDR2 YFSETQ. This CDR3 region has 15 residues. With 4 bases removed from V and 0 bases from J, the gap between germline ends came to 12 bases. The CDR3 protein is CASSPDTTSTDTQYF. CDR3 nucleotide sequence: TGCGCCAGCAGCCCGGACACTACAAGCACAGATACGCAGTATTTT.

The rearrangement uses TRBV9 and TRBJ2-1; no reliable D call. Germline CDR1 SGDLS, CDR2 YYNGEE. Trimming left V 0 bases short and J 8 bases short, with 15 bases between. CDR3 size: 15 residues. CDR3 region: CASSVGTDEVHEQFF. The CDR3 DNA sequence: TGTGCCAGCAGCGTAGGGACCGACGAGGTGCATGAGCAGTTCTTC.

The chain couples TRBV27 to TRBJ1-5; D not resolved. The V and J ends lost 1 base and 4 bases respectively, with 5 bases between them. The V gene's germline CDR1 is MNHEY and CDR2 SMNVEV (reference sequence). The CDR3 loop spans 13 amino acids. In DNA form, the CDR3 reads TGTGCCAGCAGTTTATTAGGAAATCAGCCCCAGCATTTT. Its protein product is CASSLLGNQPQHF.

V is TRBV4-3 and J is TRBJ2-1; 13 bases are a match to TRBD2. This CDR3 spans 16 amino acids. Trimming removed 0 bases from V and 9 bases from J; junction bases left unmatched: 5. In germline, CDR1 is LGHNA, CDR2 YSLEER. The DNA for the CDR3 is TGCGCCAGCAGCCAAGATCTACTAGCGGGGGGGTCTGAGCAGTTCTTC. This translates into CASSQDLLAGGSEQFF.

The chain combines TRBV4-3 with TRBJ2-1, with D perhaps matching TRBD1 (6 bases). Trimming left V 1 base short and J 7 bases short, with 14 bases between. Germline CDR1 is LGHNA and CDR2 is YSLEER. This CDR3 has 15 residues. The CDR3, as DNA: TGCGCCAGCAGCCAAGGGATCAGGGGTGATAATGAGCAGTTCTTC. It encodes CASSQGIRGDNEQFF.

Details on this clone: Additional DNA sequences in this sample encode the identical CDR3. V and J are TRBV7-6 and TRBJ1-2; 10 bases map to TRBD1. Trimming removed 5 bases from V and 2 bases from J; junction bases left unmatched: 2. CDR1 is SGHVS, CDR2 FNYEAQ, per germline. This CDR3 has 14 amino acids. The CDR3 spells CASSPGQGNYGYTF. The CDR3 DNA is TGTGCCAGCAGCCCGGGACAGGGGAACTATGGCTACACCTTC.

The chain carries TRBV6-6 and TRBJ2-3; 7 positions match TRBD1. Germline V gene sequence: CDR1 MNHNY, CDR2 SVGAGI (reference sequence). The CDR3 is made up of 13 amino acids. The trim removed 9 bases at V and 1 base at J, leaving 4 bases unmatched. The CDR3, as DNA: TGTGCCAGTTGGGACAGCCGCACAGATACGCAGTATTTT. Its protein is CASWDSRTDTQYF.

This chain joins TRBV5-1 and TRBJ1-4, with 8 bases aligning to TRBD1. V dropped 4 bases and J dropped 8; count of bases not matched to a gene: 10. This CDR3 has 15 residues. Germline assignment: CDR1 SGHRS and CDR2 YFSETQ. The CDR3 loop is CASSRSGGAEEKLFF. DNA for the CDR3: TGCGCCAGCAGCCGCTCAGGGGGCGCGGAGGAAAAACTGTTTTTT.

This clone has ten or more counts. In DNA form, the CDR3 reads TGTGCCAGCAGCCTTCATTCGGGGGGCCCCTACGAGCAGTACTTC. Translated, it gives CASSLHSGGPYEQYF. This chain joins TRBV5-4 and TRBJ2-7; TRBD2 is a possible D gene (7 bases). Trimming took 4 bases from V and 2 from J, leaving 16 bases between them. The CDR3 loop spans 15 amino acids. Germline V gene lookup returns CDR1 SGHNT and CDR2 YYREEE (reference sequence).

The V call is TRBV7-2, the J call TRBJ1-2; a weak D match, TRBD1 (5 bases). Looked up from germline, CDR1 is SGHTA and CDR2 is FQGNSA. Trimming pared 3 bases from V and 5 bases from J, leaving 16 bases between. The CDR3 loop spans 15 amino acids. CDR3 amino acids: CASSFGLQGEYGYTF. In nucleotides, the CDR3 is TGTGCCAGCAGCTTTGGCCTCCAGGGAGAGTATGGCTACACCTTC.

In this sample, this clone turned up a few times. This chain joins TRBV30 and TRBJ2-7; the D gene is possibly TRBD2 (5 bases). This CDR3 spans 14 amino acids. Per the germline V gene, CDR1 is GTSNPN and CDR2 is SVGIG (reference sequence). The ends were cut back, 2 bases at V and 0 bases at J, with 11 bases in the middle. In DNA form, the CDR3 reads TGTGCCTGGAGTAAAGAGGGTAGCTCCTACGAGCAGTACTTC. Protein product: CAWSKEGSSYEQYF.

The V call is TRBV5-6, the J call TRBJ2-5; 9 bases are shared with TRBD1. CDR1 is SGHDT and CDR2 is YYEEEE in the germline V gene. V was clipped by 5 bases and J by 3 bases; unmatched bases: 5. The CDR3 runs 14 residues. The CDR3 DNA sequence: TGTGCCAGCAGTTCCCGGACAGGGGAAGAGACCCAGTACTTC. Amino acids: CASSSRTGEETQYF.

The rearrangement joins TRBV2 to TRBJ2-1; TRBD1 matches 10 bases. CDR3 size: 14 residues. Germline CDR1 reads SNHLY; CDR2 reads FYNNEI. The trim removed 6 bases at V and 4 bases at J, leaving 3 bases unmatched. The CDR3 sequence: CASRRDRGYNEQFF. CDR3 DNA sequence: TGTGCCAGCAGGCGGGACAGGGGTTACAATGAGCAGTTCTTC. Combining the CDR3 with reference TRBV2 and TRBJ2-1 gives the whole variable domain EPEVTQTPSHQVTQMGQEVILRCVPISNHLYFYWYRQILGQKVEFLVSFYNNEISEKSEIFDDQFSVERPDGSNFTLKIRSTKLEDSAMYFCASRRDRGYNEQFFGPGTRLTVL.